Included here is one T cell receptor (beta chain) sequence, with context. The V end was cut by 5 bases, the J end by 0 bases, with 9 bases between. Germline V gene data show CDR1 as SGHDT and CDR2 as YYEEEE. The CDR3 sequence is 14 residues long. These data are taken from a study of blood T cell repertoires in COVID-19. Using immunoSEQ multiplex PCR, the repertoire was profiled, and TCRdb retains in-frame clones only, with some absent. The sample includes about 81,000 clones, just over 85% of them seen just once. The specimen was peripheral blood. The rearrangement links TRBV5-6 to TRBJ1-3; D gene uncertain. This sequence originates from a woman of 80 years or more with acute or convalescent COVID-19. CDR3 loop: CASSTGNSGNTIYF. CDR3 DNA sequence: TGTGCCAGCAGTACCGGGAACTCTGGAAACACCATATATTTT.